A selection of T cell receptor beta chains follows, all from one sample in a study of blood T cell repertoires in COVID-19. Data came from immunoSEQ multiplex PCR; TCRdb stores just in-frame clones and leaves some out. The top ten hold approximately 0.93% of the sample, which has 170,000 or so clones, roughly 89% seen once. Input material: peripheral blood. All receptors derive from a woman in her late teens or twenties who had recovered from COVID-19. CDR3s include the opening cysteine and the closing phenylalanine or tryptophan. The D gene is left open where the match is weak. Only some rows state a clone size, as once, few, many or a class for expanded clones.

CDR3: CASRDRGLGNSPLHF
DNA: TGTGCCAGTCGGGACAGGGGGCTTGGCAATTCACCCCTCCACTTT
J: TRBJ1-6
D: TRBD1
V: TRBV19
size: once

CDR3: CASSSQGSDTEAFF
DNA: TGTGCCAGCAGCTCGCAGGGTTCTGACACTGAAGCTTTCTTT
J: TRBJ1-1
D: -
V: TRBV7-3
size: -

CDR3: CASSPPGRGAPGAFF
DNA: TGTGCCAGCTCACCACCGGGCAGGGGCGCCCCTGGAGCTTTCTTT
J: TRBJ1-1
D: -
V: TRBV18
size: -

CDR3: CASSDSGRGIAGDTQYF
DNA: TGTGCCAGCAGTGACTCGGGGAGGGGGATCGCGGGAGATACGCAGTATTTT
J: TRBJ2-3
D: -
V: TRBV6-4
size: -

CDR3: CASSSGTSSRAHTQYF
DNA: TGTGCCAGCAGTTCCGGGACTTCAAGCCGGGCGCATACGCAGTATTTT
J: TRBJ2-3
D: -
V: TRBV6-6
size: -

CDR3: CASSVEGRDSDTQYF
DNA: TGTGCCAGCAGCGTAGAAGGGAGGGATTCAGATACGCAGTATTTT
J: TRBJ2-3
D: TRBD2
V: TRBV9
size: -

CDR3: CASRGSGQRAYQPQHF
DNA: TGTGCCAGCAGAGGCAGTGGACAGAGGGCTTACCAGCCCCAGCATTTT
J: TRBJ1-5
D: -
V: TRBV2
size: -

CDR3: CASSLRPFFSGTNSTDTQYF
DNA: TGTGCCAGCAGCCTACGACCCTTCTTTAGCGGGACGAACTCCACAGATACGCAGTATTTT
J: TRBJ2-3
D: TRBD2
V: TRBV13
size: -

CDR3: CASSPHINSPLHF
DNA: TGTGCCAGCAGCCCCCACATAAATTCACCCCTCCACTTT
J: TRBJ1-6
D: -
V: TRBV7-2
size: -

CDR3: CASSLDRGGNSPLHF
DNA: TGTGCCAGCTCACTTGACAGGGGTGGCAATTCACCCCTCCACTTT
J: TRBJ1-6
D: TRBD1
V: TRBV18
size: -

CDR3: CASSYDPAGEETQYF
DNA: TGTGCCAGCAGTTACGATCCGGCAGGGGAAGAGACCCAGTACTTC
J: TRBJ2-5
D: -
V: TRBV6-2/TRBV6-3
size: -

CDR3: CASSYTGSTDTQYF
DNA: TGTGCCAGCAGTTATACAGGGAGCACAGATACGCAGTATTTT
J: TRBJ2-3
D: -
V: TRBV11-3
size: -

CDR3: CASSQERGGQGRNTGELFF
DNA: TGTGCCAGCAGCCAAGAACGGGGGGGACAGGGGAGGAACACCGGGGAGCTGTTTTTT
J: TRBJ2-2
D: TRBD1
V: TRBV3-1/TRBV3-2
size: -

CDR3: CASSPDGGLAGGSSNNEQFF
DNA: TGTGCCAGCAGTCCGGACGGGGGACTAGCGGGAGGGTCCTCTAACAATGAGCAGTTCTTC
J: TRBJ2-1
D: TRBD2
V: TRBV27
size: once

CDR3: CASSLTGMGTEAFF
DNA: TGTGCCAGCAGCTTGACAGGGATGGGGACTGAAGCTTTCTTT
J: TRBJ1-1
D: TRBD1
V: TRBV7-3
size: -

CDR3: CASSLGGLAGTDTQYF
DNA: TGTGCCAGCAGCCTTGGGGGACTAGCAGGCACAGATACGCAGTATTTT
J: TRBJ2-3
D: TRBD2
V: TRBV7-2
size: -

CDR3: CASSLSGIEQPQHF
DNA: TGTGCCAGCAGCTTATCAGGGATTGAACAGCCCCAGCATTTT
J: TRBJ1-5
D: -
V: TRBV7-9
size: -

CDR3: CASSSIAVEQFF
DNA: TGTGCCAGCAGCTCCATAGCGGTTGAACAGTTCTTC
J: TRBJ2-1
D: -
V: TRBV7-9
size: -

CDR3: CASSPQRVCGSGDWGCQETQYF
DNA: TGTGCCAGCTCACCCCAGAGGGTTTGCGGGTCGGGAGATTGGGGGTGCCAAGAGACCCAGTACTTC
J: TRBJ2-5
D: -
V: TRBV18
size: -

CDR3: CATSARDTGGYGYTF
DNA: TGTGCCACCAGTGCCCGGGACACCGGAGGCTATGGCTACACCTTC
J: TRBJ1-2
D: -
V: TRBV24-1
size: -

CDR3: CSVGTGGFGAFF
DNA: TGCAGCGTTGGGACAGGGGGCTTTGGAGCTTTCTTT
J: TRBJ1-1
D: TRBD1
V: TRBV29-1
size: -

CDR3: CASSPQTGSNSPLHF
DNA: TGTGCCAGCAGTCCTCAGACAGGGTCCAATTCACCCCTCCACTTT
J: TRBJ1-6
D: TRBD1
V: TRBV6-5
size: -

CDR3: CASSQVSEIILLGDNTEAFF
DNA: TGCGCCAGCAGCCAAGTTTCAGAGATCATCTTGTTGGGAGACAACACTGAAGCTTTCTTT
J: TRBJ1-1
D: -
V: TRBV4-1
size: once

CDR3: CASKSLGLGYTF
DNA: TGTGCCAGCAAAAGCCTGGGGCTGGGCTACACCTTC
J: TRBJ1-2
D: -
V: TRBV11-2
size: -

CDR3: CASSDSVAGVADTQYF
DNA: TGTGCCAGCAGTGACTCCGTAGCGGGGGTTGCAGATACGCAGTATTTT
J: TRBJ2-3
D: TRBD2
V: TRBV6-4
size: -

CDR3: CATSDRVGGAFDTQYF
DNA: TGTGCCACCAGTGATAGGGTAGGGGGCGCTTTCGATACGCAGTATTTT
J: TRBJ2-3
D: TRBD1
V: TRBV24-1
size: -

CDR3: CAWSAGTGAMNTEAFF
DNA: TGTGCCTGGAGTGCAGGGACAGGGGCTATGAACACTGAAGCTTTCTTT
J: TRBJ1-1
D: TRBD1
V: TRBV30
size: -

CDR3: CASSYSIGLARGDTQYF
DNA: TGTGCCAGCAGTTACTCGATTGGACTAGCGAGGGGGGATACGCAGTATTTT
J: TRBJ2-3
D: TRBD2
V: TRBV6-2/TRBV6-3
size: -

CDR3: CASRSTGKLFF
DNA: TGTGCCAGCAGGTCCACGGGAAAACTGTTTTTT
J: TRBJ1-4
D: -
V: TRBV12-3/TRBV12-4
size: -

CDR3: CASSQVQGPSGNTIYF
DNA: TGCGCCAGCAGCCAAGTCCAGGGGCCTTCGGGAAACACCATATATTTT
J: TRBJ1-3
D: -
V: TRBV4-1
size: -

CDR3: CASSGGASWQETQYF
DNA: TGTGCCAGCAGCGGTGGAGCGTCGTGGCAAGAGACCCAGTACTTC
J: TRBJ2-5
D: -
V: TRBV7-9
size: -

CDR3: CASSLIAGGNTGELFF
DNA: TGCGCCAGCAGCTTGATAGCGGGAGGCAACACCGGGGAGCTGTTTTTT
J: TRBJ2-2
D: TRBD2
V: TRBV5-1
size: -

CDR3: CASSQVFGQEGRSYTF
DNA: TGCGCCAGCAGCCAAGTGTTTGGACAGGAGGGGAGAAGCTACACCTTC
J: TRBJ1-2
D: TRBD1
V: TRBV4-3
size: -

CDR3: CASSILPRNTEAFF
DNA: TGTGCCAGTAGTATTCTCCCCCGGAACACTGAAGCTTTCTTT
J: TRBJ1-1
D: -
V: TRBV19
size: -

CDR3: CASSLAGGIGPNQPQHF
DNA: TGTGCCAGCAGCTTAGCCGGGGGAATAGGCCCGAATCAGCCCCAGCATTTT
J: TRBJ1-5
D: -
V: TRBV11-3
size: -

CDR3: CASSPGLAGRKDTQYF
DNA: TGTGCCAGCAGCCCTGGACTAGCGGGGAGGAAAGATACGCAGTATTTT
J: TRBJ2-3
D: TRBD2
V: TRBV7-9
size: -

CDR3: CASSPDDRDVGGYTF
DNA: TGCGCCAGCAGCCCCGACGACAGGGATGTGGGTGGCTACACCTTC
J: TRBJ1-2
D: TRBD1
V: TRBV4-3
size: -

CDR3: CASSGGLAGNEQFF
DNA: TGCGCCAGCAGCGGGGGACTAGCGGGCAATGAGCAGTTCTTC
J: TRBJ2-1
D: TRBD2
V: TRBV5-1
size: -

CDR3: CASSPQKRPGGTEAFF
DNA: TGTGCCAGCTCACCTCAAAAAAGACCAGGAGGCACTGAAGCTTTCTTT
J: TRBJ1-1
D: -
V: TRBV18
size: -

CDR3: CASSQQGHEQFF
DNA: TGTGCCAGCAGCCAGCAGGGGCACGAGCAGTTCTTC
J: TRBJ2-1
D: -
V: TRBV14
size: -

CDR3: CAISVPQGSSGNTIYF
DNA: TGTGCCATCAGTGTCCCACAGGGTAGCTCTGGAAACACCATATATTTT
J: TRBJ1-3
D: -
V: TRBV10-3
size: -

CDR3: CASSWGQGDDEQFF
DNA: TGCGCCAGCAGCTGGGGACAGGGAGATGACGAGCAGTTCTTC
J: TRBJ2-1
D: TRBD1
V: TRBV5-1
size: -

CDR3: CASSPHTLTGELFF
DNA: TGTGCCAGCAGCCCACACACACTAACCGGGGAGCTGTTTTTT
J: TRBJ2-2
D: -
V: TRBV5-8
size: once

CDR3: CATSGFSSGYYNEQFF
DNA: TGTGCCACCAGTGGATTCTCTAGCGGCTACTACAATGAGCAGTTCTTC
J: TRBJ2-1
D: TRBD2
V: TRBV24-1
size: -

CDR3: CSASTGTGLTYEQYF
DNA: TGCAGTGCTAGTACCGGGACAGGGCTTACCTACGAGCAGTACTTC
J: TRBJ2-7
D: TRBD1
V: TRBV20-1
size: -

CDR3: CASGRQGTGELFF
DNA: TGTGCCAGCGGGCGACAGGGCACCGGGGAGCTGTTTTTT
J: TRBJ2-2
D: TRBD1
V: TRBV2
size: -

CDR3: CATSDPRVADTQYF
DNA: TGTGCCACCAGTGATCCCCGCGTTGCAGATACGCAGTATTTT
J: TRBJ2-3
D: -
V: TRBV24-1
size: -

CDR3: CASSSHRGRPNQETQYF
DNA: TGTGCCAGCAGCTCCCACCGCGGGAGGCCCAACCAAGAGACCCAGTACTTC
J: TRBJ2-5
D: TRBD2
V: TRBV7-2
size: once

CDR3: CASSFTPSVSSYNSPLHF
DNA: TGCGCCAGCAGCTTTACTCCCTCCGTTAGCTCCTATAATTCACCCCTCCACTTT
J: TRBJ1-6
D: -
V: TRBV5-1
size: -

CDR3: CASSDSLASNTGELFF
DNA: TGTGCCAGCAGTGACTCGTTAGCGTCGAACACCGGGGAGCTGTTTTTT
J: TRBJ2-2
D: -
V: TRBV6-4
size: many

CDR3: CASSPQGGNNEQFF
DNA: TGTGCCAGCTCACCACAAGGCGGAAACAATGAGCAGTTCTTC
J: TRBJ2-1
D: -
V: TRBV18
size: -

CDR3: CASTRGVNQPQHF
DNA: TGTGCCAGCACCAGGGGGGTCAATCAGCCCCAGCATTTT
J: TRBJ1-5
D: TRBD1
V: TRBV5-8
size: -

CDR3: CASSSSDTQYF
DNA: TGTGCCAGCAGTAGCTCAGATACGCAGTATTTT
J: TRBJ2-3
D: -
V: TRBV6-2/TRBV6-3
size: -